A single sample is the source of the 32 T cell receptor beta chains below, sequenced in a study of blood T cell repertoires in COVID-19 (dated by TCRdb to 2019 to 2021). The receptor library was made with the immunoSEQ multiplex PCR assay. The source is immuneACCESS, and TCRdb retained only in-frame sequences with V and J called. Part of the clones is not carried over; for the studies checked, unresolved V genes explain less than half of this, and the remainder is unexplained. In this sample the table shows roughly 180,000 clones, around 76% of which occur a single time. The ten biggest clones cover roughly 7.8% of the sample. Sequencing was carried out using peripheral blood. These TCRs come from a woman in her fifties or sixties with active or convalescent COVID-19.

V is TRBV7-9 and J is TRBJ1-1; D remains ambiguous. The CDR3 extends over 12 amino acids. V was trimmed by 2 bases and J by 7 bases, leaving 8 bases between them. In germline, CDR1 is SEHNR, CDR2 FQNEAQ (reference sequence). CDR3 in amino acids: CASSLHGGEAFF. The CDR3 DNA reads TGTGCCAGCAGCTTACATGGCGGTGAAGCTTTCTTT. The full variable domain, completed using reference TRBV7-9 and TRBJ1-1, is DTGVSQNPRHKITKRGQNVTFRCDPISEHNRLYWYRQTLGQGPEFLTYFQNEAQLEKSRLLSDRFSAERPKGSFSTLEIQRTEQGDSAMYLCASSLHGGEAFFGQGTRLTVV.

The chain uses TRBV9 and TRBJ2-1; D not certain. V shed 4 bases and J shed 5 bases, with 4 bases lying between them. CDR1 is SGDLS and CDR2 is YYNGEE in the germline V gene. The CDR3 totals 11 residues. CDR3 in amino acids: CASSRDNEQFF. CDR3 in DNA: TGTGCCAGCAGCCGGGACAATGAGCAGTTCTTC.

The chain links TRBV27 to TRBJ2-5, with 7 bases lining up with TRBD2. V was clipped by 4 bases and J by 1 base; unmatched bases: 9. This CDR3 has 16 residues. Germline V CDR1 and CDR2: MNHEY, SMNVEV (reference sequence). The CDR3 loop reads CASSSRFGGIQETQYF. CDR3 DNA: TGTGCCAGCAGTTCCCGCTTCGGGGGGATCCAAGAGACCCAGTACTTC.

This sequence joins TRBV19 and TRBJ1-6, with no clear D. The CDR3 is made up of 16 amino acids. CDR1 and CDR2 (germline): LNHDA, SQIVND (reference sequence). Trimming took 3 bases from V and 9 from J, leaving 18 bases between them. The CDR3 DNA follows: TGTGCCAGTAGTATGCCGGGGAACACTTTTTTTTCACCCCTCCACTTT. It encodes CASSMPGNTFFSPLHF.

The gene calls are TRBV4-3 and TRBJ1-6; maybe TRBD1 (6 bases). Germline CDR1 LGHNA, CDR2 YSLEER. The CDR3 is 14 amino acids. V was shortened by 1 base and J by 8 bases, with 9 bases between the two germline ends. The DNA for the CDR3 is TGCGCCAGCAGCCAAGGGCCAGGGGATTCACCCCTCCACTTT. Amino acid sequence: CASSQGPGDSPLHF.

A few counts support this clone. The J gene is TRBJ2-6, the V gene TRBV9, with a tentative D call TRBD1 (6 bases). The V end lost 4 bases, the J end lost 2 bases, and 13 bases lay between the germline ends. This CDR3 contains 16 residues. CDR1 and CDR2 from the germline V gene are SGDLS and YYNGEE. The CDR3, as DNA: TGTGCCAGCAGCCCTAGAACAGGGCCTGGGGCCAACGTCCTGACTTTC. Its protein product is CASSPRTGPGANVLTF.

The chain carries TRBV4-3 and TRBJ2-1; 8 bases agree with TRBD2. The V gene's germline CDR1 is LGHNA and CDR2 YSLEER. This CDR3 has 14 amino acids. The J segment lost 5 bases and the V segment lost 1 base, leaving 1 base of the junction unmatched. The CDR3 nucleotides are TGCGCCAGCAGCCAAGCGGGGGGGAACAATGAGCAGTTCTTC. Translated, it gives CASSQAGGNNEQFF.

The chain's CDR3 is CAWSSGTKNIQYF. The CDR3 DNA reads TGTGCCTGGAGTTCGGGAACCAAAAACATTCAGTACTTC. V is TRBV30 and J is TRBJ2-4; a possible D gene is TRBD2 (5 bases). Germline values: CDR1 GTSNPN, CDR2 SVGIG (reference sequence). V lost 2 bases, J lost 2 bases, and 7 bases lay in between. The CDR3 loop spans 13 amino acids.

The chain links TRBV6-2 or TRBV6-3 to TRBJ1-6, with TRBD1 identical over 7 bases. The germline V gene encodes CDR1 MNHEY and CDR2 SVGEGT. The CDR3 loop spans 16 amino acids. Germline trimming cut 0 bases from V and 7 bases from J; bases unmatched to any gene: 6. CDR3 residues: CASSYSTGTANSPLHF. CDR3 nucleotides: TGTGCCAGCAGTTACTCGACTGGGACAGCAAATTCACCCCTCCACTTT.

Ten or more counts support this clone. This chain connects TRBV10-3 to TRBJ1-1, with 8 positions matching TRBD1. Germline loops: CDR1 ENHRY, CDR2 SYGVKD. V trimming: 0 bases; J trimming: 5 bases; junction bases outside the gene matches: 2. This CDR3 has 14 residues. The CDR3 region is CAISESRQGTEAFF. Here the CDR3 DNA reads TGTGCCATCAGTGAGTCAAGACAGGGGACTGAAGCTTTCTTT.

The genes are TRBV28 and TRBJ1-1; 7 positions agree with TRBD1. V shed 5 bases and J 2 bases; nucleotides not matched to a gene: 8. Germline loops: CDR1 MDHEN, CDR2 SYDVKM. This CDR3 region has 15 residues. CDR3 bases: TGTGCCAGCAGTGGGTTAGGGACAGCTAACACTGAAGCTTTCTTT. Residues: CASSGLGTANTEAFF.

V usage is TRBV28 and J usage is TRBJ1-2, with TRBD1 as a possible D gene (5 bases). V lost 6 bases and J 7 bases, leaving 12 bases between the germline ends. The CDR3 extends over 12 amino acids. Germline loops: CDR1 MDHEN, CDR2 SYDVKM. The CDR3 sequence: CASSPRGSGYTF. The CDR3 bases are TGTGCCAGCAGCCCCCGGGGGAGTGGCTACACCTTC.

This clone was detected once. This sequence joins TRBV11-1 and TRBJ2-5; 7 positions match TRBD1. J lost 4 bases, V lost 5 bases, and 4 bases had no gene match. Germline CDR1 is SGHAT and CDR2 is FQDESV (reference sequence). The CDR3 extends over 13 amino acids. The CDR3 bases are TGTGCCAGCAGCCCGACAGGGTTAGAGACCCAGTACTTC. Its translation: CASSPTGLETQYF.

The chain links TRBV19 to TRBJ1-1; D unresolved. CDR3 size: 12 residues. Trimming left V 7 bases short and J 7 bases short, with 13 bases between. In germline, CDR1 is LNHDA, CDR2 SQIVND (reference sequence). CDR3 nucleotides: TGTGCCAGTAAAGGGAGTTTTGGTGAAGCTTTCTTT. This encodes CASKGSFGEAFF.

This clone showed up just a few times. The chain uses TRBV5-1 and TRBJ2-1, with 10 nucleotides matching TRBD2. Germline CDR1 is SGHRS and CDR2 is YFSETQ. The V and J ends lost 3 bases and 7 bases, in that order; junction bases with no gene match: 4. This CDR3 is built from 14 residues. In DNA form, the CDR3 reads TGCGCCAGCAGCTCGGGACTAGCGTTTAATGAGCAGTTCTTC. This translates into CASSSGLAFNEQFF.

This clone was counted at least ten times. The J gene is TRBJ2-5, the V gene TRBV11-1; 9 positions match TRBD2. Germline V gene data show CDR1 as SGHAT and CDR2 as FQDESV (reference sequence). J lost 1 base, V lost 5 bases, and 8 bases had no gene match. The CDR3 is 16 amino acids. The DNA of the CDR3 is TGTGCCAGCAGCGTCGGAGGCGGGAGGGTCCAAGAGACCCAGTACTTC. Translating gives CASSVGGGRVQETQYF. Based on the CDR3 plus reference TRBV11-1 and TRBJ2-5, the full variable domain is EAEVAQSPRYKITEKSQAVAFWCDPISGHATLYWYRQILGQGPELLVQFQDESVVDDSQLPKDRFSAERLKGVDSTLKIQPAELGDSAMYLCASSVGGGRVQETQYFGPGTRLLVL.

The chain couples TRBV15 to TRBJ2-2, with 8 bases identical to TRBD1. The CDR3 length is 21 residues. The J segment lost 2 bases and the V segment lost 0 bases, leaving 17 bases of the junction unmatched. Germline V CDR1 and CDR2: LNHNV, YYDKDF (reference sequence). In DNA, the CDR3 is TGTGCCACCAGCAGAGATGCGAGACAGGGGAGGCGTGGGGGAAACACCGGGGAGCTGTTTTTT. Translating it yields CATSRDARQGRRGGNTGELFF.

CDR3 sequence (DNA): TGTGCCAGTACCGAACAGGGGGCATTGACTGGAAACACCATATATTTT. Translating it yields CASTEQGALTGNTIYF. The J gene is TRBJ1-3, the V gene TRBV19; TRBD1 agrees at 9 bases. The V and J ends lost 7 bases and 2 bases, in that order; junction bases with no gene match: 9. Germline V gene sequence: CDR1 LNHDA, CDR2 SQIVND (reference sequence). The CDR3 length is 16 residues.

The chain uses TRBV6-5 and TRBJ1-1; D is unclear. This CDR3 contains 14 residues. Germline CDR1 reads MNHEY; CDR2 reads SVGAGI. V was pared by 8 bases and J by 6 bases, with 19 bases between. CDR3 nucleotides: TGTGCCAGCTCCAACGGGGTCAAGGGCGCTGAAGCTTTCTTT. This gives the protein CASSNGVKGAEAFF.

The chain recombines TRBV30 with TRBJ1-1, with D tentatively TRBD1 (5 bases). The CDR3 is made up of 13 amino acids. The V gene lost 3 bases and the J gene lost 12 bases, with 20 bases spanning the gap. The germline V gene encodes CDR1 GTSNPN and CDR2 SVGIG (reference sequence). The CDR3 bases are TGTGCCTGGAGCGTGGGACTCTCAGGAAGATCTTTCTTT. It yields the protein CAWSVGLSGRSFF.

This clone was seen a few times. The gene calls are TRBV5-1 and TRBJ1-1; 10 positions match TRBD1. CDR1 and CDR2 (germline): SGHRS, YFSETQ. The CDR3 loop spans 13 amino acids. Trimming took 3 bases from V and 5 from J; bases not matched to a gene: 1. The CDR3 loop is CASSWDRGTEAFF. The CDR3 coding sequence is TGCGCCAGCAGCTGGGACAGGGGAACTGAAGCTTTCTTT.

This clone was detected only a few times. The chain recombines TRBV4-2 with TRBJ1-1; D may be TRBD1 (5 bases). V shed 1 base and J shed 1 base, with 10 bases lying between them. Germline CDR1 LGHNA, CDR2 YNFKEQ. This CDR3 contains 15 residues. The CDR3 loop is CASSQVGRENTEAFF. CDR3 sequence (DNA): TGTGCCAGCAGCCAAGTCGGCAGGGAGAACACTGAAGCTTTCTTT.

The chain recombines TRBV4-2 with TRBJ2-2, with 10 bases lining up with TRBD2. Trimming removed 4 bases from V and 5 bases from J; junction bases left unmatched: 13. Germline CDR1 and CDR2: LGHNA and YNFKEQ. The CDR3 sequence is 18 residues long. The CDR3 reads CASSPRLQRGGLTGELFF. The CDR3 DNA reads as TGTGCCAGCAGCCCCCGCCTTCAGCGGGGGGGCCTAACCGGGGAGCTGTTTTTT.

The chain uses TRBV28 and TRBJ2-7, with a possible D match to TRBD1 (6 bases). Germline V gene lookup returns CDR1 MDHEN and CDR2 SYDVKM. Between the trimmed V and J ends, which lost 4 bases and 0 bases, there was a span of 16 bases. This CDR3 has 16 residues. CDR3: CASSYLYRAPSYEQYF. The CDR3, as DNA: TGTGCCAGCAGTTACCTTTACAGGGCTCCCTCCTACGAGCAGTACTTC.

The chain links TRBV7-2 to TRBJ2-6; TRBD2 matches at 7 bases. Germline CDR1 and CDR2: SGHTA and FQGNSA. V was pared by 5 bases and J by 2 bases, with 6 bases of the junction left unmatched. The CDR3 is 16 residues long. The CDR3 bases are TGTGCCAGCAGCGTACAGCGGGGAACTGGGGCCAACGTCCTGACTTTC. This encodes CASSVQRGTGANVLTF. Full variable domain (remainder filled in from reference TRBV7-2 and TRBJ2-6): GAGVSQSPSNKVTEKGKDVELRCDPISGHTALYWYRQSLGQGLEFLIYFQGNSAPDKSGLPSDRFSAERTGGSVSTLTIQRTQQEDSAVYLCASSVQRGTGANVLTFGAGSRLTVL.

This clone occurred a few times. The genes are TRBV24-1 and TRBJ2-1; TRBD2 matches 7 bases. From germline, CDR1 is KGHDR and CDR2 SFDVKD. The CDR3 has 16 amino acids. Germline trimming cut 7 bases from V and 2 bases from J; bases unmatched to any gene: 10. The CDR3 is CATSEASGGTYNEQFF. Written as DNA, the CDR3 is TGTGCCACCAGCGAAGCTTCGGGGGGAACCTACAATGAGCAGTTCTTC.

The rearrangement joins TRBV5-6 to TRBJ2-5; 8 bases agree with TRBD2. Germline V gene data show CDR1 as SGHDT and CDR2 as YYEEEE. The CDR3 length is 14 residues. V trimming: 2 bases; J trimming: 4 bases; junction bases outside the gene matches: 4. The CDR3 DNA reads as TGTGCCAGCAGCTTCGGGGGGGCCGTAGAGACCCAGTACTTC. It yields the protein CASSFGGAVETQYF.

This clone occurred a few times. The genes are TRBV6-6 and TRBJ1-2; 7 bases are shared with TRBD1. CDR3 length equals 16 residues. The germline V gene encodes CDR1 MNHNY and CDR2 SVGAGI (reference sequence). The ends lost 4 bases at V and 0 bases at J; junction bases unmatched: 8. CDR3 DNA sequence: TGTGCCAGCAGTTTCCAGGGGGTGGAAGCTAACTATGGCTACACCTTC. Encoded protein: CASSFQGVEANYGYTF.

This clone came up a few times. The rearrangement links TRBV11-3 to TRBJ2-1, with 8 nucleotides matching TRBD2. In germline, CDR1 is SGHNT, CDR2 YENEEA. The CDR3 is 15 amino acids. J gave up 2 bases and V 6 bases, and 6 bases lay outside the gene matches. The CDR3 region has the DNA TGTGCCAGCAGTTCAAAGCGGGGGCCCTACAATGAGCAGTTCTTC. Translating it yields CASSSKRGPYNEQFF.

This clone turned up a few times. The rearrangement links TRBV14 to TRBJ1-2; D unresolved. Trimming pared 1 base from V and 3 bases from J, leaving 12 bases between. Germline values: CDR1 SGHDN, CDR2 FVKESK. CDR3 size: 15 residues. The CDR3 sequence: CASSQGQSRDYGYTF. The DNA of the CDR3 is TGTGCCAGCAGCCAAGGCCAGAGCCGGGACTATGGCTACACCTTC.

The genes are TRBV7-6 and TRBJ1-4; D remains ambiguous. Looked up from germline, CDR1 is SGHVS and CDR2 is FNYEAQ. The CDR3 runs to 17 residues. Trimming left V 1 base short and J 3 bases short, with 15 bases between. CDR3 sequence: CASSLGAGFLANEKLFF. DNA for the CDR3: TGTGCCAGCAGCTTAGGTGCAGGTTTTTTGGCTAATGAAAAACTGTTTTTT.

This clone occurred once. The chain has TRBV23-1 and TRBJ1-2; unclear D gene. TRBV23-1 is treated as an ORF (open reading frame) with a function not yet certain. This CDR3 spans 16 amino acids. Trimming stripped 0 bases from V and 0 bases from J, with 11 bases between. The CDR3 DNA reads TGCGCCAGCAGTCAATCACAGCCAGAAGCTAACTATGGCTACACCTTC. Its protein product is CASSQSQPEANYGYTF.